This T cell receptor beta chain was obtained from a study of T-cell reconstitution after alpha-beta-depleted transplantation in children. CDR1 SGHTA and CDR2 FQGNSA come from the germline V gene. This CDR3 region has 16 residues. V lost 5 bases to trimming and J lost 3 bases; unmatched junction nucleotides: 9. Points from the study as a whole: Several hundred graft clones that had expanded were reportedly the source of alpha-beta T cells about two months after transplant. In some patients, recipient T cells and intrathymic progenitors surviving conditioning explained high day-60 diversity. Counts and diversity of T cells one year after transplant came mostly from newly produced T cells.

Worth noting for this clonotype: Its antigen is unknown.

A library of TCRbeta sequences, prepared with unique molecular identifiers, was generated. TCRdb called the PCR reads again in MiXCR, with one record for every CDR3 protein. This sample has a few hundred thousand distinct CDR3 sequences, with approximately 24% found just once. The chain employs TRBV7-2 and TRBJ2-2; 7 positions agree with TRBD2. The sample here was PBMCs, mostly from graft donor cells, taken 360 days after TCRalphabeta/CD19-depleted stem cell transplant. The TCR comes from a female patient between 2 and 15 years old who had a stem cell transplant for congenital amegakaryocytic thrombocytopenia, so the T cells may come from the graft donor. The CDR3 sequence: CASSRPREDYTGELFF. For the CDR3, the DNA is TGTGCCAGCAGCCGCCCCCGGGAGGACTACACCGGGGAGCTGTTTTTT. The full variable domain, its missing parts supplied by reference TRBV7-2 and TRBJ2-2, is GAGVSQSPSNKVTEKGKDVELRCDPISGHTALYWYRQSLGQGLEFLIYFQGNSAPDKSGLPSDRFSAERTGGSVSTLTIQRTQQEDSAVYLCASSRPREDYTGELFFGEGSRLTVL.